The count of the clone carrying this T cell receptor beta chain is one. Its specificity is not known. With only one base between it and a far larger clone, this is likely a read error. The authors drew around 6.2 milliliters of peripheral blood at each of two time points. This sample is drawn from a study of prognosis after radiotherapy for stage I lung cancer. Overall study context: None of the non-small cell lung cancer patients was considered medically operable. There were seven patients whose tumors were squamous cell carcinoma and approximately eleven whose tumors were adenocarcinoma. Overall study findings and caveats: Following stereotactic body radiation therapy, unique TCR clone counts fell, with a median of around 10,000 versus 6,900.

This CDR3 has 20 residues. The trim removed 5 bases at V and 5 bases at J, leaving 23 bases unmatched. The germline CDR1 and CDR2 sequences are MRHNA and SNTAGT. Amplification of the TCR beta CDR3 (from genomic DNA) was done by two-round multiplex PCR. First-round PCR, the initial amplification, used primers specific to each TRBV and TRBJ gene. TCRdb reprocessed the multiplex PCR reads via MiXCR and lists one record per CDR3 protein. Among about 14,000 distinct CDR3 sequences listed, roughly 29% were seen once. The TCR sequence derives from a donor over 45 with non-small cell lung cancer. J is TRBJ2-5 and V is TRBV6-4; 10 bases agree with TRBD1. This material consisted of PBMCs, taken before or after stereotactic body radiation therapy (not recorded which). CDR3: CASSSVEPGQGTPPRETQYF. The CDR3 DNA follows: TGTGCCAGCAGTTCCGTGGAACCGGGACAGGGGACTCCCCCCCGGGAGACCCAGTACTTC.